This paragraph reports one T cell receptor beta chain. The antigen remains undetermined. The CDR3 has 13 residues. The germline V and J ends were trimmed by 0 bases and 14 bases, with 14 bases remaining between them. Per germline, CDR1 MRHNA and CDR2 SNTAGT. This sample is part of a study of cytomegalovirus exposure and HLA in healthy donors. Study-level findings and limits: As was reported, the classifier diagnosed cytomegalovirus status with high specificity and sensitivity. It is likely that the observed cluster of highly shared sequence variants was a sequencing artifact. The listing of roughly 160 TCR beta chains classed them as cytomegalovirus-associated. The majority of TCR sequences were rare, yet some public TCRs appeared in many donors.

With 60 Vbeta and 13 Jbeta primers, the PCR was carried out. Profiling relied on immunoSEQ multiplex PCR, and the TCRdb table lists in-frame clones only, not all of them. The sample holds roughly 150,000 clones, about 64% seen once. Sequencing was carried out using PBMCs. This clonotype originated in a woman in her twenties or thirties in good health and CMV-seropositive. The chain carries TRBV6-4 and TRBJ2-1; possible D gene TRBD2, 5 bases. As DNA, the CDR3 is TGTGCCAGCAGTGACTCAACTAGTGGTGATGAGTTCTTC. Protein sequence: CASSDSTSGDEFF.